The clone carrying this T cell receptor beta chain was picked up one time. Seattle's cohort entered during active infection and was followed longitudinally. These data come from a study of blood T cell repertoires in COVID-19. Whole-study context: Sites across the United States, Italy and Spain contributed samples from acute and convalescent COVID-19.

Germline V gene sequence: CDR1 SNHLY, CDR2 FYNNEI. This CDR3 contains 16 residues. The V end was cut by 6 bases, the J end by 2 bases, with 17 bases between. In the authors' workflow: From reference gene primer amplification, estimates of nucleated cell counts were derived. TCRdb's table, derived via immunoSEQ multiplex PCR, lists solely in-frame clones and lacks some. D and trimming were read from the DNA, whereas the V and J calls and clone size are those reported in that table. The sample records some 180,000 clones, around 75% being singletons. The clonotype comes from a middle-aged woman with COVID-19, enrolled during active disease. This chain connects TRBV2 to TRBJ2-4; D perhaps matches TRBD2 (7 bases). Material for sequencing was peripheral blood. The CDR3 coding sequence is TGTGCCAGCAGCTCCGAGGGGAGGGGGTCCAAAAACATTCAGTACTTC. This translates into CASSSEGRGSKNIQYF.